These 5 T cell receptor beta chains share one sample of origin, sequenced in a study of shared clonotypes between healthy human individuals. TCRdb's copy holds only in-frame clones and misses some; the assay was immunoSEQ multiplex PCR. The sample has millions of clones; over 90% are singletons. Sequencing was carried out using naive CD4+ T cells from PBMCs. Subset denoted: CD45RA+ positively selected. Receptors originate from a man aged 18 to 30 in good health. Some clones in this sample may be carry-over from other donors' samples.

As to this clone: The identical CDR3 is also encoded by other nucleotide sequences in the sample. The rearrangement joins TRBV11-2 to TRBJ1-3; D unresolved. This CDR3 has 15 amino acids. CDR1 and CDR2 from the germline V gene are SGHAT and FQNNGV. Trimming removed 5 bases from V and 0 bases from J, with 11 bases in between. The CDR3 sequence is CASSLLSGSGNTIYF. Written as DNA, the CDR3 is TGTGCCAGCAGCCTTTTGTCAGGCTCTGGAAACACCATATATTTT. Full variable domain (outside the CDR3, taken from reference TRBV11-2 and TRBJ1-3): EAGVAQSPRYKIIEKRQSVAFWCNPISGHATLYWYQQILGQGPKLLIQFQNNGVVDDSQLPKDRFSAERLKGVDSTLKIQPAKLEDSAVYLCASSLLSGSGNTIYFGEGSWLTVV.

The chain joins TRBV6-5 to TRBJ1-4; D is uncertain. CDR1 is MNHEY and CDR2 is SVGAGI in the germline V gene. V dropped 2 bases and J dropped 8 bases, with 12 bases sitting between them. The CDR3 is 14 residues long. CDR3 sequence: CASSYSRLREKLFF. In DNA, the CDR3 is TGTGCCAGCAGTTACAGCAGGTTGCGGGAAAAACTGTTTTTT.

The CDR3 loop reads CASSWLRETQYF. The CDR3, as DNA: TGTGCCAGCAGCTGGTTGCGAGAGACCCAGTACTTC. The chain uses TRBV14 and TRBJ2-5; D unclear. The CDR3 loop spans 12 amino acids. Trimming removed 5 bases from V and 4 bases from J, with 8 bases in between. Germline V gene lookup returns CDR1 SGHDN and CDR2 FVKESK.

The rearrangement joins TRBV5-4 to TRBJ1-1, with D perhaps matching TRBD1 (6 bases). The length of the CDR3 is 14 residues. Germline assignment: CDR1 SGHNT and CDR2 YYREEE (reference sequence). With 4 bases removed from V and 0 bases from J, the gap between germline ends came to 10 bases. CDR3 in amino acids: CASSTGQLNTEAFF. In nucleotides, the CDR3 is TGTGCCAGCAGCACCGGACAGTTGAACACTGAAGCTTTCTTT.

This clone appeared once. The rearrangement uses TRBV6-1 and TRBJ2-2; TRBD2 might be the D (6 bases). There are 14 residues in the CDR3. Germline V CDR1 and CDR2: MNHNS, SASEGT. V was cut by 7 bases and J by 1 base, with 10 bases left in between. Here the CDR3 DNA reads TGTGCCAGCAAGGGACTTTGGAACACCGGGGAGCTGTTTTTT. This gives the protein CASKGLWNTGELFF.